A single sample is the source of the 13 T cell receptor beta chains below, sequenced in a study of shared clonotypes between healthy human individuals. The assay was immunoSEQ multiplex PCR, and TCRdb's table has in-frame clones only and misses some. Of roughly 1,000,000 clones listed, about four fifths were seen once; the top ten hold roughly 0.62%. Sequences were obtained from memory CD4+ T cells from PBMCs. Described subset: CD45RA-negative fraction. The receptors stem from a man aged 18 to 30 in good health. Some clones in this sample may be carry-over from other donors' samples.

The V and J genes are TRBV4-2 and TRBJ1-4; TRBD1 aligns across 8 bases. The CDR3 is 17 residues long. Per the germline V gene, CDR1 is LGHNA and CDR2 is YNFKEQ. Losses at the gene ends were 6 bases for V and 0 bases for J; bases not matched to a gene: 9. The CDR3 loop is CASSRQGALATNEKLFF. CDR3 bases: TGTGCCAGCAGTCGGCAGGGGGCCCTTGCAACTAATGAAAAACTGTTTTTT.

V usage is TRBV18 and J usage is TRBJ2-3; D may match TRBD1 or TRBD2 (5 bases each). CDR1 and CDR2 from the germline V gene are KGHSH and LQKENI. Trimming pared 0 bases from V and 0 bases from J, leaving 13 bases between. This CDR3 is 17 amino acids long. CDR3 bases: TGTGCCAGCTCACCACCTCGGCCCGGGGCAAGCACAGATACGCAGTATTTT. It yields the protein CASSPPRPGASTDTQYF.

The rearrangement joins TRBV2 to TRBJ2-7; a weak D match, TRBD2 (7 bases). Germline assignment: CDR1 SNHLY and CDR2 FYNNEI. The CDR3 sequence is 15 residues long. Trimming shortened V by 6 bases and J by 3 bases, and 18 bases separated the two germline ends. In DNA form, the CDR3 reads TGTGCCAGCAGGGGGGGGCTAGTTTTTCTCTACGAGCAGTACTTC. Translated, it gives CASRGGLVFLYEQYF.

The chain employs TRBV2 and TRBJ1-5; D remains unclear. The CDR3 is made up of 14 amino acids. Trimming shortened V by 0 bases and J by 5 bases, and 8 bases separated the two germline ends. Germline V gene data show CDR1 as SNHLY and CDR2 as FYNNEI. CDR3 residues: CASSEATEDQPQHF. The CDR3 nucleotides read TGTGCCAGCAGTGAAGCAACAGAGGATCAGCCCCAGCATTTT. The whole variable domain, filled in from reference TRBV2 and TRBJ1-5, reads EPEVTQTPSHQVTQMGQEVILRCVPISNHLYFYWYRQILGQKVEFLVSFYNNEISEKSEIFDDQFSVERPDGSNFTLKIRSTKLEDSAMYFCASSEATEDQPQHFGDGTRLSIL.

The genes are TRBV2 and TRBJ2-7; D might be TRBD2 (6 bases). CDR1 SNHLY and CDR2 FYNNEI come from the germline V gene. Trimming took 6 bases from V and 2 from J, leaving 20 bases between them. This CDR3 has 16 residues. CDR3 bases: TGTGCCAGCAGGAGATTTGGGACTTCTATTGCCTACGAGCAGTACTTC. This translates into CASRRFGTSIAYEQYF.

CDR3 DNA: TGTGCCAGCACTAGAGGGGGAGGGCAAGAGACCCAGTACTTC. Protein product: CASTRGGGQETQYF. This chain connects TRBV2 to TRBJ2-5, with D possibly matching TRBD2 (7 bases). The CDR3 covers 14 residues. From germline, CDR1 is SNHLY and CDR2 FYNNEI. With 7 bases removed from V and 2 bases from J, the gap between germline ends came to 14 bases.

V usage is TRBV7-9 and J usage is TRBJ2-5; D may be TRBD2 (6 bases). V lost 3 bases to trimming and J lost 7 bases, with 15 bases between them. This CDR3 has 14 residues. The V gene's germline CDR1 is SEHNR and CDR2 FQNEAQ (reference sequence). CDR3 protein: CASSLDTRAGTQYF. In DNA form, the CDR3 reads TGTGCCAGCAGCTTGGATACCAGAGCGGGGACCCAGTACTTC.

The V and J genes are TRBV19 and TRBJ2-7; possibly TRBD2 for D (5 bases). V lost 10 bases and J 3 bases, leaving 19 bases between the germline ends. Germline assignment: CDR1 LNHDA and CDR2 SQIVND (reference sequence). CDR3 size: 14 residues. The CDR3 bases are TGTGCCACCACCCCGGCGGCGGGTAGCTACGAGCAGTACTTC. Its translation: CATTPAAGSYEQYF.

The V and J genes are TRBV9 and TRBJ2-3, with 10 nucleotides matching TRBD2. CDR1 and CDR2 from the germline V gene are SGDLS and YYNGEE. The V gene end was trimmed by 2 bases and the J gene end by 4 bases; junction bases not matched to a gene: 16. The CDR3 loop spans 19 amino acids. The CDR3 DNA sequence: TGTGCCAGCAGCGTCCGAGACGCCTTAGCGGGAGGACCCGCAGATACGCAGTATTTT. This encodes CASSVRDALAGGPADTQYF.

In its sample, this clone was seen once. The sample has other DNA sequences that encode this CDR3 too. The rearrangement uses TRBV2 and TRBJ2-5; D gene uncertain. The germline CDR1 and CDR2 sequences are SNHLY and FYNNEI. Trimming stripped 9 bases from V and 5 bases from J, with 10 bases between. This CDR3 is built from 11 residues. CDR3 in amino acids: CASTVRETQYF. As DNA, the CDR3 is TGTGCCAGTACCGTAAGGGAGACCCAGTACTTC.

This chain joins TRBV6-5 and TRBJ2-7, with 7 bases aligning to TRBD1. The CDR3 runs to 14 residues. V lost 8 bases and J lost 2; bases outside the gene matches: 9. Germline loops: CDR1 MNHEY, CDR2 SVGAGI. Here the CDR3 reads CASRPTGAPYEQYF. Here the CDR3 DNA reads TGTGCCAGCCGTCCAACAGGGGCCCCCTACGAGCAGTACTTC.

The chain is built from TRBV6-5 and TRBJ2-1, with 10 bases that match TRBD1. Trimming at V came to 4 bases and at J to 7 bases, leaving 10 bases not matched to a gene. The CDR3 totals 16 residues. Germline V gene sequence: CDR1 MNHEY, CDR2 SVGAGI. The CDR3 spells CASSSPRDRGVNEQFF. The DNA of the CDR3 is TGTGCCAGCAGTTCCCCCCGGGACAGGGGTGTGAATGAGCAGTTCTTC.

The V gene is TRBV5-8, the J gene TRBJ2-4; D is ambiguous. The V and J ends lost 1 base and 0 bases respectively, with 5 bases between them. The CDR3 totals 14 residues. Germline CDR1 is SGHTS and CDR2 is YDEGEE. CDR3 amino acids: CASSLLLAKNIQYF. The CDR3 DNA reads TGTGCCAGCAGCTTGCTCCTAGCCAAAAACATTCAGTACTTC.